The 30 T cell receptor beta chains below all came from one sample that was sequenced in a study of blood T cell repertoires in COVID-19. Only in-frame clones appear in the TCRdb table, and some are missing; sequencing was by immunoSEQ multiplex PCR. Of approximately 300,000 clones listed, around 90% are singletons. Specimen: peripheral blood. Receptors originate from a woman aged 45 to 65 who had recovered from COVID-19.

The chain recombines TRBV19 with TRBJ1-1; D may be TRBD1 (6 bases). Trimming left V 5 bases short and J 12 bases short, with 19 bases between. Germline CDR1 reads LNHDA; CDR2 reads SQIVND (reference sequence). The CDR3 totals 13 residues. The CDR3 DNA follows: TGTGCCAGTAGTCAACAGGGCCCGGGGGGAACTTTCTTT. Its translation is CASSQQGPGGTFF.

V is TRBV5-1 and J is TRBJ1-1; maybe TRBD1 (5 bases). V was clipped by 5 bases and J by 3 bases, with 20 bases between them. Germline V gives CDR1 SGHRS, CDR2 YFSETQ. CDR3 length equals 16 residues. The CDR3 bases are TGCGCCAGCAGTTTTGAGGGGCGGGGGTTTTACACTGAAGCTTTCTTT. As protein: CASSFEGRGFYTEAFF.

CDR3 nucleotide sequence: TGTGCCAGCAGGCAGACAGGGGGAAACACTGAAGCTTTCTTT. It encodes CASRQTGGNTEAFF. V usage is TRBV7-9 and J usage is TRBJ1-1, with 9 bases matching TRBD1. J gave up 2 bases and V 6 bases, and 4 bases lay outside the gene matches. Looked up from germline, CDR1 is SEHNR and CDR2 is FQNEAQ (reference sequence). The CDR3 sequence is 14 residues long.

The table lists this clone with a count of one. The V gene is TRBV7-2, the J gene TRBJ1-3; D may be TRBD1 (5 bases). Germline CDR1 reads SGHTA; CDR2 reads FQGNSA. Trimming stripped 4 bases from V and 4 bases from J, with 14 bases between. The CDR3 is 15 amino acids. The CDR3 bases are TGTGCCAGCAGCTCGCTGGCGACAGTCGGAAACACCATATATTTT. It translates to CASSSLATVGNTIYF. Full variable domain (rest looked up from reference TRBV7-2 and TRBJ1-3): GAGVSQSPSNKVTEKGKDVELRCDPISGHTALYWYRQSLGQGLEFLIYFQGNSAPDKSGLPSDRFSAERTGGSVSTLTIQRTQQEDSAVYLCASSSLATVGNTIYFGEGSWLTVV.

The chain joins TRBV29-1 to TRBJ1-2; TRBD1 matches 7 bases. Unmatched junction bases numbered 2, after V lost 7 bases and J lost 6 bases. Per the germline V gene, CDR1 is SQVTM and CDR2 is ANQGSEA. The CDR3 extends over 10 amino acids. CDR3 DNA sequence: TGCAGCGCAGACAGGGATGGCTACACCTTC. Translation gives CSADRDGYTF.

The CDR3 sequence: CAWSVRGSGYTF. The DNA of the CDR3 is TGTGCCTGGAGTGTACGGGGGTCTGGCTACACCTTC. This chain links TRBV30 with TRBJ1-2, with a tentative D call TRBD1 (5 bases). Germline V gene data show CDR1 as GTSNPN and CDR2 as SVGIG (reference sequence). This CDR3 has 12 amino acids. Trimming removed 0 bases at V and 7 bases at J, with 9 bases between.

This chain links TRBV6-2 or TRBV6-3 with TRBJ2-1; D is unresolved. From germline, CDR1 is MNHEY and CDR2 SVGEGT. The CDR3 is made up of 17 amino acids. The V end was cut by 3 bases, the J end by 0 bases, with 15 bases between. The CDR3 coding sequence is TGTGCCAGCAGTTATCCCCTAGGCGTTAGCTCCTACAATGAGCAGTTCTTC. Protein product: CASSYPLGVSSYNEQFF.

This rearrangement joins TRBV5-1 to TRBJ2-7; 10 bases are shared with TRBD2. J was trimmed by 1 base and V by 4 bases; bases with no gene match: 5. The CDR3 is 15 amino acids. The germline V gene encodes CDR1 SGHRS and CDR2 YFSETQ. The CDR3 loop reads CASSIGLAASYEQYF. The CDR3, as DNA: TGCGCCAGCAGCATCGGACTAGCGGCGTCCTACGAGCAGTACTTC.

The rearrangement uses TRBV24-1 and TRBJ2-3; D might be TRBD1 (6 bases). The germline gives CDR1 KGHDR, CDR2 SFDVKD. This CDR3 contains 15 residues. Between the trimmed V and J ends, which lost 9 bases and 4 bases, there was a span of 19 bases. The CDR3 nucleotides are TGTGCCACCCAGAGTCAGCAAGGGGGAGCAGATACGCAGTATTTT. It yields the protein CATQSQQGGADTQYF.

The chain recombines TRBV18 with TRBJ1-2; D uncertain. The ends were cut back, 6 bases at V and 7 bases at J, with 12 bases in the middle. This CDR3 comprises 12 residues. CDR1 is KGHSH and CDR2 is LQKENI in the germline V gene. The CDR3 DNA follows: TGTGCCAGCTCTCCCCGGGAAGCTGGCTACACCTTC. Its translation: CASSPREAGYTF.

The chain couples TRBV27 to TRBJ1-2; TRBD1 agrees at 12 bases. The J segment lost 6 bases and the V segment lost 4 bases, leaving 6 bases of the junction unmatched. The V gene's germline CDR1 is MNHEY and CDR2 SMNVEV (reference sequence). This CDR3 spans 15 amino acids. The CDR3 nucleotides are TGTGCCAGCAGTTCCGGGACAGGGGGCAATAATGGCTACACCTTC. It codes for CASSSGTGGNNGYTF.

V usage is TRBV6-6 and J usage is TRBJ2-5, with TRBD2 identical over 9 bases. Germline values: CDR1 MNHNY, CDR2 SVGAGI (reference sequence). J gave up 1 base and V 8 bases, and 5 bases lay outside the gene matches. CDR3 length: 14 amino acids. The CDR3 is CASGAGGPQETQYF. In nucleotides, the CDR3 is TGTGCCAGCGGAGCGGGAGGCCCCCAAGAGACCCAGTACTTC.

The chain combines TRBV7-6 with TRBJ1-5; possibly TRBD1 for D (5 bases). The length of the CDR3 is 15 residues. Per the germline V gene, CDR1 is SGHVS and CDR2 is FNYEAQ. Trimming removed 1 base from V and 0 bases from J, with 7 bases in between. The CDR3 nucleotides read TGTGCCAGCAGCTTAGGACAGAGTAGCAATCAGCCCCAGCATTTT. As protein: CASSLGQSSNQPQHF.

This rearrangement joins TRBV10-3 to TRBJ1-1; 7 nucleotides match TRBD1. The V segment lost 7 bases and the J segment 2 bases; nucleotides outside the gene matches: 13. The CDR3 sequence is 16 residues long. Germline V gives CDR1 ENHRY, CDR2 SYGVKD. Written as DNA, the CDR3 is TGTGCCATCAAGGGCTTCCGGGCAGGGGGAAACACTGAAGCTTTCTTT. This codes for CAIKGFRAGGNTEAFF.

The chain joins TRBV7-9 to TRBJ2-3, with 8 bases identical to TRBD1. CDR1 SEHNR and CDR2 FQNEAQ come from the germline V gene (reference sequence). Trimming at V came to 2 bases and at J to 7 bases, leaving 8 bases not matched to a gene. This CDR3 contains 15 residues. CDR3: CASSLIRGRLYTQYF. CDR3 DNA: TGTGCCAGCAGCTTAATCAGGGGGCGCTTATATACGCAGTATTTT.

A single count supports this clone. The V and J genes are TRBV4-1 and TRBJ2-7; TRBD2 is a possible D gene (5 bases). Germline assignment: CDR1 MGHRA and CDR2 YSYEKL. The CDR3 has 15 residues. Trimming shortened V by 0 bases and J by 0 bases, and 9 bases separated the two germline ends. This CDR3 reads CASSQDRGSSYEQYF. CDR3 nucleotide sequence: TGCGCCAGCAGCCAAGATCGGGGTAGCTCCTACGAGCAGTACTTC.

The chain combines TRBV5-1 with TRBJ2-4; no firm D call. CDR1 and CDR2 from the germline V gene are SGHRS and YFSETQ. V shed 0 bases and J shed 1 base, with 8 bases lying between them. The CDR3 contains 15 residues. CDR3 sequence reads: CASSLDGLAKNIQYF. In nucleotides, the CDR3 is TGCGCCAGCAGCTTGGACGGGTTGGCCAAAAACATTCAGTACTTC.

This chain joins TRBV19 and TRBJ1-6; D is perhaps TRBD1 (6 bases). This CDR3 is built from 21 residues. V was clipped by 2 bases and J by 1 base, with 24 bases between them. Germline loops: CDR1 LNHDA, CDR2 SQIVND (reference sequence). The CDR3, as DNA: TGTGCCAGTAGTATATTTCCGACGGGACAACCGAAGGGGTCCTATAATTCACCCCTCCACTTT. Residues: CASSIFPTGQPKGSYNSPLHF.

The CDR3 protein is CASSPRTGGPSTYEQYF. CDR3 in DNA: TGCGCCAGCAGCCCCAGGACAGGGGGCCCCTCAACCTACGAGCAGTACTTC. The chain employs TRBV5-1 and TRBJ2-7; 11 nucleotides match TRBD1. The germline V gene encodes CDR1 SGHRS and CDR2 YFSETQ. With 4 bases clipped from V and 2 bases from J, the junction kept 11 bases outside the gene matches. The CDR3 spans 17 residues. The complete variable domain, with remaining parts taken from reference TRBV5-1 and TRBJ2-7, reads KAGVTQTPRYLIKTRGQQVTLSCSPISGHRSVSWYQQTPGQGLQFLFEYFSETQRNKGNFPGRFSGRQFSNSRSEMNVSTLELGDSALYLCASSPRTGGPSTYEQYFGPGTRLTVT.

The rearrangement uses TRBV10-2 and TRBJ2-1, with TRBD1 matching over 9 bases. CDR3 size: 16 residues. Germline trimming cut 2 bases from V and 8 bases from J; bases unmatched to any gene: 10. Germline V gene data show CDR1 as WSHSY and CDR2 as SAAADI. The DNA of the CDR3 is TGCGCCAGCAGTGAGAGGAGAGGACAGGGGATCGATGAGCAGTTCTTC. Its protein is CASSERRGQGIDEQFF.

The chain uses TRBV6-6 and TRBJ1-3, with D unclear. V was clipped by 7 bases and J by 4 bases, with 20 bases between them. This CDR3 is built from 16 residues. Germline values: CDR1 MNHNY, CDR2 SVGAGI (reference sequence). The CDR3, as DNA: TGTGCCAGCACCTTTAGCGGTCGGGAGGCCGGAAACACCATATATTTT. Translating gives CASTFSGREAGNTIYF.

This sequence joins TRBV7-9 and TRBJ1-2; 7 positions agree with TRBD1. This CDR3 has 14 residues. V was clipped by 0 bases and J by 4 bases; unmatched bases: 2. CDR1 is SEHNR and CDR2 is FQNEAQ in the germline V gene (reference sequence). The CDR3 is CASSLADRFYGYTF. Here the CDR3 DNA reads TGTGCCAGCAGCTTAGCGGACAGGTTCTATGGCTACACCTTC. Using reference TRBV7-9 and TRBJ1-2 for the parts outside the CDR3, the full variable domain is DTGVSQNPRHKITKRGQNVTFRCDPISEHNRLYWYRQTLGQGPEFLTYFQNEAQLEKSRLLSDRFSAERPKGSFSTLEIQRTEQGDSAMYLCASSLADRFYGYTFGSGTRLTVV.

V and J are TRBV10-3 and TRBJ2-3, with 8 positions matching TRBD1. CDR3 length equals 17 residues. Germline CDR1 and CDR2: ENHRY and SYGVKD. V lost 2 bases and J lost 4; bases outside the gene matches: 11. CDR3 in amino acids: CAISESFGQGIPDTQYF. The CDR3 DNA sequence: TGTGCCATCAGTGAGAGCTTCGGACAGGGAATACCAGATACGCAGTATTTT.

The chain employs TRBV7-2 and TRBJ2-4, with a weak D call TRBD2 (7 bases). Germline loops: CDR1 SGHTA, CDR2 FQGNSA. The length of the CDR3 is 13 residues. The germline V and J ends were trimmed by 1 base and 7 bases, with 8 bases remaining between them. The CDR3 region is CASSLEGGNIQYF. In DNA, the CDR3 is TGTGCCAGCAGCTTAGAGGGGGGGAACATTCAGTACTTC. Together with reference TRBV7-2 and TRBJ2-4, the CDR3 gives the full variable domain: GAGVSQSPSNKVTEKGKDVELRCDPISGHTALYWYRQSLGQGLEFLIYFQGNSAPDKSGLPSDRFSAERTGGSVSTLTIQRTQQEDSAVYLCASSLEGGNIQYFGAGTRLSVL.

The chain uses TRBV5-1 and TRBJ1-3, with TRBD1 as a possible D gene (6 bases). CDR3 size: 14 residues. V shed 0 bases and J shed 8 bases, with 12 bases lying between them. In germline, CDR1 is SGHRS, CDR2 YFSETQ. The CDR3 DNA sequence: TGCGCCAGCAGCTTGGTTGGGGGCGCGGACACCATATATTTT. Its protein is CASSLVGGADTIYF.

The J gene is TRBJ1-4, the V gene TRBV5-8; 9 bases are shared with TRBD1. Unmatched junction bases numbered 2, after V lost 4 bases and J lost 10 bases. Germline V gene sequence: CDR1 SGHTS, CDR2 YDEGEE. The CDR3 has 12 residues. The CDR3 region has the DNA TGTGCCAGCAGCCGACAGGGGGGAAAACTGTTTTTT. It translates to CASSRQGGKLFF.

This clone appeared a single time. The genes are TRBV4-2 and TRBJ2-1; 9 positions agree with TRBD2. From germline, CDR1 is LGHNA and CDR2 YNFKEQ. V shed 3 bases and J 5 bases; nucleotides not matched to a gene: 11. The CDR3 length is 17 residues. CDR3 nucleotide sequence: TGTGCCAGCAGCCAGGGAGGCGGGAGGGCCCCCCACAATGAGCAGTTCTTC. It translates to CASSQGGGRAPHNEQFF.

The V and J genes are TRBV3-1 (or the pseudogene TRBV3-2) and TRBJ2-3, with TRBD2 identical over 9 bases. This CDR3 spans 17 amino acids. V lost 4 bases and J lost 6; bases outside the gene matches: 14. Germline V gene lookup returns CDR1 LGHDT and CDR2 YNNKEL (reference sequence). The DNA of the CDR3 is TGTGCCAGCAGCCCCCAAGTCGGGCGGGGGGGCCAGGATACGCAGTATTTT. It specifies CASSPQVGRGGQDTQYF.

The J gene is TRBJ2-1, the V gene TRBV4-3; 13 nucleotides line up with TRBD2. CDR3 length: 16 residues. With V trimmed by 3 bases and J by 7 bases, 6 bases remained unmatched. CDR1 LGHNA and CDR2 YSLEER come from the germline V gene. The CDR3, as DNA: TGCGCCAGCAGCCAGCTACTAGCGGGGGGGCGAAATGAGCAGTTCTTC. Translating gives CASSQLLAGGRNEQFF.

The chain couples TRBV20-1 to TRBJ2-5; D unresolved. CDR3 size: 11 residues. Trimming took 6 bases from V and 4 from J, leaving 9 bases between them. Germline CDR1 reads DFQATT; CDR2 reads SNEGSKA (reference sequence). The CDR3 DNA follows: TGCAGTGCCCTACCTATAGAGACCCAGTACTTC. It encodes CSALPIETQYF.